The rows below give T cell receptor beta chains drawn from one sample of a study of blood T cells in healthy people across ages. TCRdb recomputed calls from the 5' RACE reads with MiXCR, one row per CDR3 protein. Of more than 500,000 distinct CDR3 sequences listed, around 27% were seen once; the top ten hold approximately 3.5%. The sample was also reused in another study, on T cells of mothers and their children.

Sequencing input: blood. These receptors were obtained from a boy younger than 10 in good health. Each CDR3 is given with its conserved first and last residue. Fields, in order: V gene, J gene, CDR3 protein.

>TRBV20-1|TRBJ2-7
CSARDLQRQYF
>TRBV7-9|TRBJ2-1
CASSPRGTGDSGNAFF
>TRBV27|TRBJ1-4
CASSGRGQGNEKLFF
>TRBV7-3|TRBJ2-1
CASSRGGDRYNEQFF
>TRBV7-9|TRBJ2-1
CASTQGTYNEQFF
>TRBV20-1|TRBJ2-7
CSVTSGSDEQYF
>TRBV4-2|TRBJ2-2
CASSQALRGGPGELFF
>TRBV10-2|TRBJ2-5
CATRGLAGGTWETQYF
>TRBV20-1|TRBJ1-5
CSASPGQGDQPQHF
>TRBV12-3/TRBV12-4|TRBJ1-2
CARGPTGSKGYTF
>TRBV29-1|TRBJ2-3
CSVEAPSADSTDTQYF
>TRBV3-1|TRBJ1-1
CASSQELRTEAFF
>TRBV6-6|TRBJ1-3
CASSYSRGLGDTIYF
>TRBV7-2|-
CASSLDLTSGNNEQYF
>TRBV20-1|TRBJ2-7
CSAGTDTSYEQYF
>TRBV20-1|TRBJ2-7
CSARATRFYEQYF
>TRBV29-1|TRBJ1-5
CSAGRGTGEGQPQHF
>TRBV27|TRBJ2-2
CASSPEGPGELFF
>TRBV12-3/TRBV12-4|TRBJ1-2
CASSLAVSVRDGYTF
>TRBV10-3|TRBJ2-2
CAIRGNANTGELFF
>TRBV7-2|TRBJ2-5
CASSFGPGLQETQYF
>TRBV6-1|TRBJ2-3
CASTYSGASTDTQYF
>TRBV19|TRBJ2-1
CASSWETYNEQFF
>TRBV5-1|TRBJ2-2
CASSLDRDTGELLF
>TRBV5-1|TRBJ2-1
CASSREGHGEQFF
>TRBV27|TRBJ2-7
CASAFGTANSYEQYF
>TRBV9|-
CASSVGGGGSEQYF
>TRBV27|TRBJ2-3
CASYARQMSTDTQYF
>TRBV5-1|TRBJ2-2
CASSWGSGELFF
>TRBV28|TRBJ2-1
CASISAGGGSYNEQFF
>TRBV20-1|TRBJ1-5
CSASVIGQINQPQHF
>TRBV20-1|TRBJ2-1
CSAREAERGDYNEQFF
>TRBV18|TRBJ1-2
CASSPTALRNGYGYTF
>TRBV6-5|TRBJ2-5
CASSYSGIGRGPETQYF
>TRBV5-1|-
CASGLIQNNEQFF
>TRBV10-3|TRBJ2-7
CAIKPGNDGYEQYF
>TRBV27|-
CASRPTSGALNEQFF
>TRBV30|TRBJ1-1
CAWSLGRLNTEAFF
>TRBV30|TRBJ2-3
CAWSVVVRRNTSTDTQYF
>TRBV10-1|TRBJ2-1
CASSEELSDNEQFF
>TRBV30|TRBJ1-2
CAWNSPAGGYYGYTF
>TRBV6-5|TRBJ1-2
CASIDMGGRGYTF